A single sample gave rise to the 31 T cell receptor beta chains below, sequenced in a study of T cell clusters in autoimmune cytopenias (dated by TCRdb to about 2019). The instrument given in TCRdb is Illumina MiSeq. Multiplex PCR with a touch-down protocol amplified TRB rearrangements, with the TRB-A and TRB-B primer pools combined in a single tube. After TCRdb reprocessed the reads, each CDR3 protein sequence was kept as one row, without DNA. This sample's table lists over 6,500 distinct CDR3 sequences. 20% to 25% of the sample is held by the ten biggest clonotypes. Each sample's TRB amplification started from 250 ng of peripheral blood genomic DNA, which corresponds to approximately 37,500 genome equivalents. These same data were also listed under a study on T cell repertoires in aging, cancer and after chemotherapy.

Source material: peripheral blood. The source of these receptors is a human donor in good health.

The chain joins TRBV19 to TRBJ1-5. Germline V gene sequence: CDR1 LNHDA, CDR2 SQIVND (reference sequence). This CDR3 has 15 amino acids. The CDR3 protein is CASSIAPGLDQPQHF. The full variable domain, in which reference TRBV19 and TRBJ1-5 provide the parts outside the CDR3, is DGGITQSPKYLFRKEGQNVTLSCEQNLNHDAMYWYRQDPGQGLRLIYYSQIVNDFQKGDIAEGYSVSREKKESFPLTVTSAQKNPTAFYLCASSIAPGLDQPQHFGDGTRLSIL.

The chain couples TRBV6-1 to TRBJ2-6; TCRdb's D gene call, TRBD1, goes unchecked for lack of DNA. The CDR3 length is 17 residues. CDR1 is MNHNS and CDR2 is SASEGT in the germline V gene. The CDR3 protein is CASSESTGGTGANVLTF.

This clonotype is deemed medium-sized by its frequency. The chain joins TRBV29-1 to TRBJ1-2; lacking DNA, the TRBD1 call made by TCRdb goes unchecked. CDR1 SQVTM and CDR2 ANQGSEA come from the germline V gene. The CDR3 is 12 residues long. CDR3 protein: CSVEDRGAGYTF. The variable domain in full, with the rest retrieved from reference TRBV29-1 and TRBJ1-2, is SAVISQKPSRDICQRGTSLTIQCQVDSQVTMMFWYRQQPGQSLTLIATANQGSEATYESGFVIDKFPISRPNLTFSTLTVSNMSPEDSSIYLCSVEDRGAGYTFGSGTRLTVV.

The chain couples TRBV5-6 to TRBJ2-5; the D call from TCRdb, TRBD2, cannot be confirmed without DNA. Germline assignment: CDR1 SGHDT and CDR2 YYEEEE. This CDR3 contains 14 residues. CDR3: CASSWGDLKETQYF.

This chain joins TRBV5-4 and TRBJ2-7; the D gene TCRdb calls, TRBD1, cannot be checked with no DNA. Germline CDR1 reads SGHNT; CDR2 reads YYREEE (reference sequence). This CDR3 contains 13 residues. The CDR3 loop reads CASSLRASYEQYF.

This clonotype ranks as medium-sized in terms of frequency. This chain joins TRBV29-1 and TRBJ2-2; as DNA is missing, the TRBD2 call by TCRdb cannot be tested. This CDR3 has 16 amino acids. Germline assignment: CDR1 SQVTM and CDR2 ANQGSEA. The CDR3 is CSVGLAGGPATGELFF.

The chain carries TRBV27 and TRBJ2-3; the D call of TRBD1 rests on TCRdb alone, since no DNA is present to check it. Germline loops: CDR1 MNHEY, CDR2 SMNVEV (reference sequence). The CDR3 is 16 residues long. The CDR3 protein is CASSTSGATSTDTQYF.

The chain is built from TRBV30 and TRBJ2-7; TCRdb lists TRBD1, though no DNA is available to test this call. Germline V gene sequence: CDR1 GTSNPN, CDR2 SVGIG (reference sequence). The CDR3 is 14 residues long. CDR3 sequence reads: CAWSVRQGFNEQYF. Filled out from reference TRBV30 and TRBJ2-7, the complete variable domain reads SQTIHQWPATLVQPVGSPLSLECTVEGTSNPNLYWYRQAAGRGLQLLFYSVGIGQISSEVPQNLSASRPQDRQFILSSKKLLLSDSGFYLCAWSVRQGFNEQYFGPGTRLTVT.

This chain joins TRBV6-4 and TRBJ2-1; TCRdb designates TRBD1, a call that cannot be tested without DNA. Germline assignment: CDR1 MRHNA and CDR2 SNTAGT. The length of the CDR3 is 16 residues. CDR3 residues: CASRASGTGDRNEQFF.

The chain is built from TRBV5-5 and TRBJ2-3; TCRdb's D call, TRBD2, is unchecked because there is no DNA. This CDR3 has 17 residues. The V gene's germline CDR1 is SGHKS and CDR2 YYEKEE (reference sequence). The CDR3 region is CASSSLSSVPSTDTQYF.

The V call is TRBV15, the J call TRBJ1-2. The germline V gene encodes CDR1 LNHNV and CDR2 YYDKDF (reference sequence). The CDR3 is made up of 15 amino acids. The CDR3 reads CATSRSQGTPYGYTF.

Considering frequency, this clonotype is medium-sized. V usage is TRBV5-4 and J usage is TRBJ2-7; TCRdb's D gene call, TRBD1, goes unchecked for lack of DNA. The CDR3 consists of 15 residues. Germline V CDR1 and CDR2: SGHNT, YYREEE (reference sequence). CDR3 loop: CASSSRDRGLNEQYF.

Its frequency marks this clonotype as medium-sized. The rearrangement joins TRBV29-1 to TRBJ2-2; there is no DNA to check the TCRdb D call of TRBD1. CDR1 and CDR2 from the germline V gene are SQVTM and ANQGSEA. The CDR3 extends over 14 amino acids. CDR3 protein: CSVNRGRDTGELFF.

V is TRBV6-1 and J is TRBJ1-1. Per germline, CDR1 MNHNS and CDR2 SASEGT. The CDR3 loop spans 13 amino acids. CDR3 sequence reads: CASSEWQNTEAFF.

V and J are TRBV27 and TRBJ1-2; there is no DNA to check the TCRdb D call of TRBD1. The CDR3 is 16 amino acids. Germline CDR1 is MNHEY and CDR2 is SMNVEV (reference sequence). The CDR3 loop reads CASSPSTGQINYGYTF.

This chain connects TRBV6-5 to TRBJ1-2; the TCRdb call, TRBD1, lacks DNA for checking. Germline V gene lookup returns CDR1 MNHEY and CDR2 SVGAGI. This CDR3 is built from 14 residues. The CDR3 spells CASSSGSYPLGYTF.

This clonotype is medium-sized by frequency. This chain uses TRBV29-1 with TRBJ1-1. Germline V gene lookup returns CDR1 SQVTM and CDR2 ANQGSEA. CDR3 size: 13 residues. CDR3: CSVSGIMNTEAFF.

The chain links TRBV6-6 to TRBJ2-3; there is no DNA to check the TCRdb D call of TRBD2. The CDR3 consists of 17 residues. Germline CDR1 and CDR2: MNHNY and SVGAGI (reference sequence). This CDR3 reads CASRRSLAGGGGDTQYF.

The gene calls are TRBV10-3 and TRBJ2-1; with no DNA, the TCRdb D assignment of TRBD1 cannot be verified. Germline V gene data show CDR1 as ENHRY and CDR2 as SYGVKD. The CDR3 loop spans 15 amino acids. The CDR3 is CAISEVPPRNNEQFF.

The chain has TRBV5-3 and TRBJ2-4; TCRdb lists TRBD1, though no DNA is available to test this call. TRBV5-3 is marked as an open reading frame, function uncertain. The CDR3 length is 16 residues. The CDR3 sequence: CARSLRQGLAKNIQYF.

The chain is built from TRBV19 and TRBJ1-2; the TCRdb call, TRBD1, lacks DNA for checking. CDR3 length equals 14 residues. Germline-derived CDR1 and CDR2 are LNHDA and SQIVND (reference sequence). The CDR3 spells CASIQTGGIYGYTF.

The rearrangement links TRBV5-3 to TRBJ2-3; TCRdb calls TRBD1, which cannot be checked without DNA. TRBV5-3 is an ORF, with its function uncertain. The CDR3 has 17 residues. This CDR3 reads CARSWCGAFSSTDTQYF.

V is TRBV7-2 and J is TRBJ2-5. The CDR3 is 14 residues long. Germline V gives CDR1 SGHTA, CDR2 FQGNSA. The CDR3 here is CASSLGGSQETQYF. The variable domain in full, with the rest retrieved from reference TRBV7-2 and TRBJ2-5, is GAGVSQSPSNKVTEKGKDVELRCDPISGHTALYWYRQSLGQGLEFLIYFQGNSAPDKSGLPSDRFSAERTGGSVSTLTIQRTQQEDSAVYLCASSLGGSQETQYFGPGTRLLVL.

V is TRBV29-1 and J is TRBJ1-2; no DNA is available, so the TRBD1 call from TCRdb remains unchecked. This CDR3 contains 16 residues. The germline V gene encodes CDR1 SQVTM and CDR2 ANQGSEA. The CDR3 region is CSVDKGREGYNYGYTF.

The V gene is TRBV6-6, the J gene TRBJ1-5. Germline lookup yields CDR1 MNHNY and CDR2 SVGAGI (reference sequence). The CDR3 totals 14 residues. Here the CDR3 reads CASSYEVVNQPQHF.

V usage is TRBV5-5 and J usage is TRBJ2-5; the TRBD1 assignment by TCRdb is unverifiable without DNA. Germline V gives CDR1 SGHKS, CDR2 YYEKEE (reference sequence). The CDR3 totals 12 residues. The CDR3 reads CASSPTGETQYF. Based on the CDR3 plus reference TRBV5-5 and TRBJ2-5, the full variable domain is DAGVTQSPTHLIKTRGQQVTLRCSPISGHKSVSWYQQVLGQGPQFIFQYYEKEERGRGNFPDRFSARQFPNYSSELNVNALLLGDSALYLCASSPTGETQYFGPGTRLLVL.

This clonotype is called medium-sized based on its frequency. Here the CDR3 reads CASSISARAPYNEQFF. V gene TRBV19 combines with J gene TRBJ2-1. Germline V gene data show CDR1 as LNHDA and CDR2 as SQIVND (reference sequence). The CDR3 contains 16 residues.

This chain uses TRBV5-1 with TRBJ2-1. This CDR3 is built from 13 residues. From germline, CDR1 is SGHRS and CDR2 YFSETQ. CDR3: CASSLGRHNEQFF.

The gene calls are TRBV19 and TRBJ1-4. The CDR3 runs 15 residues. The germline CDR1 and CDR2 sequences are LNHDA and SQIVND (reference sequence). Here the CDR3 reads CASSIAQTTNEKLFF.

The V and J genes are TRBV20-1 and TRBJ2-6; lacking DNA, the TRBD1 call made by TCRdb goes unchecked. The CDR3 is 15 amino acids. In germline, CDR1 is DFQATT, CDR2 SNEGSKA (reference sequence). The CDR3 is CSARDGGFGANVLTF.

The chain has TRBV6-1 and TRBJ2-7; the D call of TRBD1 rests on TCRdb alone, since no DNA is present to check it. Looked up from germline, CDR1 is MNHNS and CDR2 is SASEGT. The CDR3 extends over 14 amino acids. The CDR3 loop reads CASRIMGQGNEQYF.